This TCR beta chain came from a study of CD4+ T cells in melanoma. Findings and limits, study-wide: In melanoma, neoantigen-specific CD4+ T cells reportedly differed in differentiation state.

Trimming shortened V by 0 bases and J by 6 bases, and 2 bases separated the two germline ends. Germline CDR1 reads ENHRY; CDR2 reads SYGVKD. The CDR3 length is 12 residues. Sequencing was performed with immunoSEQ multiplex PCR; in TCRdb, only in-frame clones are kept and a portion is missing. The sample records almost 15,000 clones, about three fifths being singletons. With regard to this clone: Antigen unknown.

The sequence was collected from a human donor with melanoma. The chain couples TRBV10-3 to TRBJ1-4; D uncertain. The sample consisted of cells from a culture (not recorded whether cultured in vitro). The CDR3: CAISESDEKLFF. The DNA of the CDR3 is TGTGCCATCAGTGAGTCGGATGAAAAACTGTTTTTT.